These 27 T cell receptor beta chains share one sample of origin, sequenced in a study of pediatric ulcerative colitis. Assay used: immunoSEQ multiplex PCR; TCRdb lists only in-frame clones, some missing. In the table there are tens of thousands of clones, around 85% of which are singletons. Input material: blood. Receptor source: a boy aged 5-17 years with severe ulcerative colitis.

The chain recombines TRBV30 with TRBJ2-1, with 7 positions matching TRBD2. Germline V lookup: CDR1 GTSNPN, CDR2 SVGIG (reference sequence). V gave up 2 bases and J gave up 0 bases; unmatched junction bases: 4. This CDR3 contains 15 residues. This CDR3 is CAWSLGLGSYNEQFF. The CDR3 DNA follows: TGTGCCTGGAGTCTAGGACTAGGCTCCTACAATGAGCAGTTCTTC.

V and J are TRBV5-1 and TRBJ2-1; D remains unclear. Trimming shortened V by 3 bases and J by 6 bases, and 4 bases separated the two germline ends. Per the germline V gene, CDR1 is SGHRS and CDR2 is YFSETQ. The CDR3 runs 11 residues. The CDR3 spells CASSWANEQFF. Here the CDR3 DNA reads TGCGCCAGCAGCTGGGCCAATGAGCAGTTCTTC. Based on the CDR3 plus reference TRBV5-1 and TRBJ2-1, the full variable domain is KAGVTQTPRYLIKTRGQQVTLSCSPISGHRSVSWYQQTPGQGLQFLFEYFSETQRNKGNFPGRFSGRQFSNSRSEMNVSTLELGDSALYLCASSWANEQFFGPGTRLTVL.

The gene calls are TRBV4-2 and TRBJ2-3, with a possible D match to TRBD2 (5 bases). The CDR3 is 16 residues long. V gave up 0 bases and J gave up 10 bases, with 20 bases separating them. Germline assignment: CDR1 LGHNA and CDR2 YNFKEQ. CDR3 sequence reads: CASSQDYSSGLEAQYF. Written as DNA, the CDR3 is TGTGCCAGCAGCCAAGATTATAGTTCCGGGTTGGAGGCGCAGTATTTT.

This clone has more than one count but fewer than ten. The chain recombines TRBV29-1 with TRBJ2-1, with D tentatively TRBD2 (6 bases). This CDR3 is 15 amino acids long. Looked up from germline, CDR1 is SQVTM and CDR2 is ANQGSEA. The germline V and J ends were trimmed by 1 base and 8 bases, with 18 bases remaining between them. In DNA form, the CDR3 reads TGCAGCGTTGAAGGTTCGGGACTGAAGTGGGATGAGCAGTTCTTC. Protein sequence: CSVEGSGLKWDEQFF.

This chain joins TRBV11-3 and TRBJ2-2; D is uncertain. Germline V gives CDR1 SGHNT, CDR2 YENEEA. The CDR3 spans 13 residues. Trimming cost V 5 bases and J 6 bases, with 10 bases left between them. This chain's CDR3 is CASSPQLSGELFF. CDR3 nucleotides: TGTGCCAGCAGCCCGCAACTATCCGGGGAGCTGTTTTTT.

The chain has TRBV27 and TRBJ1-1, with 8 bases that match TRBD1. The CDR3 is made up of 12 amino acids. Germline V gene lookup returns CDR1 MNHEY and CDR2 SMNVEV (reference sequence). J gave up 7 bases and V 6 bases, and 4 bases lay outside the gene matches. The DNA for the CDR3 is TGTGCCAGCAGGCAGGGGGCGGGTGAAGCTTTCTTT. Translation gives CASRQGAGEAFF.

This clone was seen a few times. The rearrangement uses TRBV7-9 and TRBJ1-1; 7 nucleotides match TRBD1. The CDR3 is 14 amino acids. The J segment lost 1 base and the V segment lost 5 bases, leaving 4 bases of the junction unmatched. Germline lookup yields CDR1 SEHNR and CDR2 FQNEAQ (reference sequence). DNA for the CDR3: TGTGCCAGCAGCACGGACAGGACGAACACTGAAGCTTTCTTT. Its translation: CASSTDRTNTEAFF.

This rearrangement joins TRBV4-2 to TRBJ2-1; D unclear. CDR1 LGHNA and CDR2 YNFKEQ come from the germline V gene. The CDR3 consists of 14 residues. Trimming cost V 0 bases and J 8 bases, with 11 bases left between them. Written as DNA, the CDR3 is TGTGCCAGCAGCCAAGACAGATTTGGGGATGAGCAGTTCTTC. Its protein is CASSQDRFGDEQFF.

This clone was picked up one time. This sequence joins TRBV7-2 and TRBJ1-1, with no clear D. Germline CDR1 is SGHTA and CDR2 is FQGNSA. This CDR3 has 14 residues. Trimming took 1 base from V and 4 from J, leaving 10 bases between them. The chain's CDR3 is CASSLDGVITEAFF. Here the CDR3 DNA reads TGTGCCAGCAGCTTAGATGGGGTCATCACTGAAGCTTTCTTT.

The chain is built from TRBV19 and TRBJ1-1; D gene ambiguous. Per germline, CDR1 LNHDA and CDR2 SQIVND (reference sequence). Deletions cut 4 bases from V and 4 bases from J, with 10 bases between. The CDR3 length is 13 residues. The CDR3 sequence is CASSNNPGTEAFF. The CDR3 nucleotides read TGTGCCAGTAGTAATAACCCGGGCACTGAAGCTTTCTTT.

The CDR3 is CASDDRTLNYGYTF. CDR3 nucleotides: TGTGCCAGCGATGACCGGACACTAAACTATGGCTACACCTTC. The chain is built from TRBV6-6 and TRBJ1-2, with D perhaps matching TRBD1 (5 bases). This CDR3 spans 14 amino acids. Trimming removed 8 bases at V and 2 bases at J, with 15 bases between. Germline CDR1 is MNHNY and CDR2 is SVGAGI (reference sequence).

The V gene is TRBV10-3, the J gene TRBJ2-1, with D possibly TRBD2 on 6 matching bases. CDR3 length: 16 amino acids. The germline CDR1 and CDR2 sequences are ENHRY and SYGVKD. Trimming shortened V by 6 bases and J by 0 bases, and 15 bases separated the two germline ends. CDR3 sequence: CAISPAAGSSYNEQFF. The CDR3 DNA reads TGTGCCATCAGCCCCGCCGCGGGGAGCTCCTACAATGAGCAGTTCTTC.

The chain is built from TRBV29-1 and TRBJ2-5; D is possibly TRBD1 (7 bases). In germline, CDR1 is SQVTM, CDR2 ANQGSEA. Trimming left V 3 bases short and J 3 bases short, with 8 bases between. This CDR3 region has 12 residues. CDR3 region: CSVDRGEETQYF. CDR3 in DNA: TGCAGCGTTGACAGGGGGGAAGAGACCCAGTACTTC.

V gene TRBV5-4 combines with J gene TRBJ1-1; tentatively, D is TRBD1 (6 bases). CDR3 length: 16 residues. Germline lookup yields CDR1 SGHNT and CDR2 YYREEE (reference sequence). Trimming pared 4 bases from V and 4 bases from J, leaving 20 bases between. In DNA, the CDR3 is TGTGCCAGCAGCCCGGCTGGGGGCCGGGGTATCACTGAAGCTTTCTTT. Translating gives CASSPAGGRGITEAFF.

This clone came up once. The CDR3 sequence is CASSPGASGNTGELFF. The CDR3 DNA reads as TGTGCCAGCAGCCCCGGGGCTAGCGGAAACACCGGGGAGCTGTTTTTT. The chain couples TRBV7-6 to TRBJ2-2, with TRBD2 matching 7 bases. J lost 2 bases, V lost 5 bases, and 8 bases had no gene match. The CDR3 length is 16 residues. Germline CDR1 reads SGHVS; CDR2 reads FNYEAQ.

The chain combines TRBV6-1 with TRBJ2-6, with D maybe TRBD2 (5 bases). Deletions cut 5 bases from V and 4 bases from J, with 12 bases between. Germline CDR1 reads MNHNS; CDR2 reads SASEGT. The CDR3 runs 15 residues. CDR3 sequence reads: CASSTRGIGANVLTF. The CDR3 DNA reads as TGTGCCAGCAGTACTCGGGGTATAGGGGCCAACGTCCTGACTTTC.

The sample holds a few counts of this clone. The chain is built from TRBV6-1 and TRBJ2-7; 10 bases align to TRBD2. V shed 7 bases, J shed 0 bases, and the junction held 6 bases outside the gene matches. Germline V gene sequence: CDR1 MNHNS, CDR2 SASEGT. This CDR3 has 15 amino acids. CDR3 coding DNA: TGTGCCAGCAAGAGGGGGACTAGCGACTCCTACGAGCAGTACTTC. This gives the protein CASKRGTSDSYEQYF.

This sequence joins TRBV14 and TRBJ2-1, with 8 bases fitting TRBD1. Germline V lookup: CDR1 SGHDN, CDR2 FVKESK. With 3 bases clipped from V and 1 base from J, the junction kept 5 bases outside the gene matches. This CDR3 is built from 16 residues. CDR3: CASSQDRVSSYNEQFF. Written as DNA, the CDR3 is TGTGCCAGCAGCCAGGACAGGGTTTCGTCCTACAATGAGCAGTTCTTC.

The chain uses TRBV19 and TRBJ2-7; 9 bases match TRBD2. This CDR3 is 18 amino acids long. The V segment lost 3 bases and the J segment 3 bases; nucleotides outside the gene matches: 15. CDR1 is LNHDA and CDR2 is SQIVND in the germline V gene (reference sequence). CDR3 region: CASSISGSTGEYGYEQYF. CDR3 in DNA: TGTGCCAGTAGTATTAGCGGGAGTACCGGAGAATACGGCTACGAGCAGTACTTC. The whole variable domain, remainder taken from reference TRBV19 and TRBJ2-7, is DGGITQSPKYLFRKEGQNVTLSCEQNLNHDAMYWYRQDPGQGLRLIYYSQIVNDFQKGDIAEGYSVSREKKESFPLTVTSAQKNPTAFYLCASSISGSTGEYGYEQYFGPGTRLTVT.

This chain joins TRBV7-2 and TRBJ2-7, with 9 bases matching TRBD2. V trimming: 6 bases; J trimming: 2 bases; junction bases outside the gene matches: 5. Germline lookup yields CDR1 SGHTA and CDR2 FQGNSA. The CDR3 is 14 amino acids. CDR3 DNA sequence: TGTGCCAGCAGTCATAGCGGGGGAACCTACGAGCAGTACTTC. As protein: CASSHSGGTYEQYF. Based on the CDR3 plus reference TRBV7-2 and TRBJ2-7, the full variable domain is GAGVSQSPSNKVTEKGKDVELRCDPISGHTALYWYRQSLGQGLEFLIYFQGNSAPDKSGLPSDRFSAERTGGSVSTLTIQRTQQEDSAVYLCASSHSGGTYEQYFGPGTRLTVT.

The V call is TRBV7-9, the J call TRBJ2-1; D call uncertain. V was cut by 0 bases and J by 6 bases, with 6 bases left in between. From germline, CDR1 is SEHNR and CDR2 FQNEAQ (reference sequence). The CDR3 is made up of 13 amino acids. The CDR3 protein is CASSLAPSNEQFF. CDR3 nucleotide sequence: TGTGCCAGCAGCTTAGCCCCAAGCAATGAGCAGTTCTTC.

CDR3 loop: CASSSGQGYGYTF. CDR3 DNA sequence: TGCGCCAGCAGCTCAGGACAGGGATATGGCTACACCTTC. The rearrangement joins TRBV5-1 to TRBJ1-2; 8 bases fit TRBD1. Trimming removed 3 bases from V and 5 bases from J; junction bases left unmatched: 3. CDR1 is SGHRS and CDR2 is YFSETQ in the germline V gene. The CDR3 totals 13 residues.

The V call is TRBV5-4, the J call TRBJ2-5; D not certain. The germline V gene has CDR1 SGHNT and CDR2 YYREEE (reference sequence). The CDR3 extends over 13 amino acids. V dropped 0 bases and J dropped 4 bases, with 7 bases sitting between them. This CDR3 is CASSLGDRETQYF. DNA for the CDR3: TGTGCCAGCAGCTTGGGAGATCGAGAGACCCAGTACTTC.

The chain recombines TRBV7-9 with TRBJ1-1; TRBD1 matches 7 bases. The CDR3 spans 11 residues. With V trimmed by 5 bases and J by 8 bases, 2 bases remained unmatched. Germline-derived CDR1 and CDR2 are SEHNR and FQNEAQ (reference sequence). The CDR3 loop is CASSVQGEAFF. The CDR3 DNA is TGTGCCAGCAGCGTACAGGGGGAAGCTTTCTTT.

This chain connects TRBV11-2 to TRBJ1-2, with D unclear. V lost 0 bases, J lost 4 bases, and 9 bases lay in between. The CDR3 totals 14 residues. CDR1 and CDR2 (germline): SGHAT, FQNNGV. The CDR3 protein is CASSLDWSSYGYTF. The CDR3 nucleotides are TGTGCCAGCAGCTTAGATTGGTCCAGCTATGGCTACACCTTC.

V is TRBV30 and J is TRBJ2-1, with 7 bases fitting TRBD2. V lost 0 bases, J lost 7 bases, and 12 bases stayed unmatched. Germline V gene lookup returns CDR1 GTSNPN and CDR2 SVGIG (reference sequence). This CDR3 is built from 16 residues. In nucleotides, the CDR3 is TGTGCCTGGAGTGTAACCGAGATCGGACTAGGTAATGAGCAGTTCTTC. Protein product: CAWSVTEIGLGNEQFF.

Only one count was recorded for this clone. The rearrangement joins TRBV5-6 to TRBJ2-1, with 10 bases matching TRBD2. V lost 4 bases to trimming and J lost 13 bases; unmatched junction nucleotides: 5. This CDR3 spans 12 amino acids. Germline V gene sequence: CDR1 SGHDT, CDR2 YYEEEE. The CDR3 spells CASSQGLARQFF. The CDR3 DNA follows: TGTGCCAGCAGCCAGGGACTAGCGCGCCAGTTCTTC.